The 32 T cell receptor beta chains reported below all come from one sample, sequenced in a study of human T cells and chemical hapten exposure. Time point given: patch test 1, 2 weeks after DPC sensitization. Specified treatment: therapeutic diphenylcyclopropenone sensitization with weekly scalp DPC. From the RACE reads, TCRdb called clonotypes with MiXCR, one entry per CDR3 protein. Of 180,000 or so distinct CDR3 sequences in the sample, more than 20% are singletons; the top ten hold about 6.7%. The sequencing here drew on whole blood, taken in connection with sensitization to the hapten diphenylcyclopropenone (DPC). The origin of the receptors is a woman between 45 and 65 years old with alopecia areata. Some clones in this sample may be carry-over from other donors' samples.

The chain employs TRBV20-1 and TRBJ2-7, with D possibly matching TRBD1 (5 bases). Germline CDR1 and CDR2: DFQATT and SNEGSKA (reference sequence). The V end was cut by 2 bases, the J end by 2 bases, with 13 bases between. The CDR3 has 14 amino acids. This chain's CDR3 is CSARSQGRAYEQYF. CDR3 bases: TGCAGTGCTAGAAGCCAGGGTAGGGCCTACGAGCAGTACTTC.

The chain joins TRBV10-3 to TRBJ2-3; D is perhaps TRBD2 (5 bases). Trimming left V 11 bases short and J 2 bases short, with 11 bases between. The CDR3 extends over 12 amino acids. Per germline, CDR1 ENHRY and CDR2 SYGVKD. The CDR3 DNA is TGTGCCTGCCAGGAGGACACAGATACGCAGTATTTT. Translated, it gives CACQEDTDTQYF.

The rearrangement links TRBV5-5 to TRBJ2-1; TRBD2 matches at 8 bases. The CDR3 sequence is 14 residues long. Germline-derived CDR1 and CDR2 are SGHKS and YYEKEE (reference sequence). After removal of 6 bases from V and 3 bases from J, the junction contained 5 bases not matched to a gene. The CDR3 DNA reads TGTGCCAGCATCCGGAGCGGGGGCTACAATGAGCAGTTCTTC. This sequence encodes CASIRSGGYNEQFF.

A few counts support this clonotype. The chain has TRBV5-1 and TRBJ2-1; 7 bases are a match to TRBD2. The germline V gene encodes CDR1 SGHRS and CDR2 YFSETQ. V gave up 0 bases and J gave up 4 bases; unmatched junction bases: 4. The CDR3 is made up of 15 amino acids. The CDR3 coding sequence is TGCGCCAGCAGCTTGGGGCTAGCGGTTTACAATGAGCAGTTCTTC. Residues: CASSLGLAVYNEQFF.

There are a few counts of this clonotype. The chain joins TRBV2 to TRBJ2-7; D uncertain. V was cut by 7 bases and J by 3 bases, with 13 bases left in between. This CDR3 comprises 13 residues. The germline V gene encodes CDR1 SNHLY and CDR2 FYNNEI. The CDR3 DNA sequence: TGTGCCAGCACATACCAGCTCAGCTACGAGCAGTACTTC. Protein sequence: CASTYQLSYEQYF.

Only a few counts were recorded for this clonotype. The chain is built from TRBV5-1 and TRBJ2-1; a weak D match, TRBD2 (6 bases). Germline assignment: CDR1 SGHRS and CDR2 YFSETQ. Trimming pared 1 base from V and 5 bases from J, leaving 13 bases between. The CDR3 loop spans 15 amino acids. The CDR3 reads CASSLPAGTDNEQFF. The CDR3 region has the DNA TGCGCCAGCAGCTTGCCAGCGGGTACGGACAATGAGCAGTTCTTC.

The V gene is TRBV5-4, the J gene TRBJ2-5; 10 bases fit TRBD2. The ends lost 2 bases at V and 5 bases at J; junction bases unmatched: 6. Germline V CDR1 and CDR2: SGHNT, YYREEE (reference sequence). The CDR3 is 15 residues long. The CDR3, as DNA: TGTGCCAGCAGCTTACGAACTAGCGGGGTGGAGACCCAGTACTTC. Encoded protein: CASSLRTSGVETQYF.

This rearrangement joins TRBV30 to TRBJ2-4; D is unresolved. The CDR3 has 14 amino acids. With 0 bases removed from V and 8 bases from J, the gap between germline ends came to 14 bases. The germline CDR1 and CDR2 sequences are GTSNPN and SVGIG (reference sequence). The CDR3 protein is CAWSVDAGLHIQYF. CDR3 nucleotides: TGTGCCTGGAGTGTAGATGCCGGTCTACACATTCAGTACTTC.

The chain uses TRBV27 and TRBJ2-4; TRBD2 matches 10 bases. Trimming removed 5 bases from V and 3 bases from J; junction bases left unmatched: 7. The CDR3 totals 16 residues. CDR1 and CDR2 from the germline V gene are MNHEY and SMNVEV (reference sequence). Here the CDR3 reads CASSPLSSGSKNIQYF. CDR3 in DNA: TGTGCCAGCAGTCCATTATCTAGCGGGAGCAAAAACATTCAGTACTTC.

This clonotype was observed a handful of times. V and J are TRBV20-1 and TRBJ2-1, with 12 nucleotides matching TRBD2. Trimming took 5 bases from V and 5 from J; bases not matched to a gene: 1. Germline V gene data show CDR1 as DFQATT and CDR2 as SNEGSKA (reference sequence). CDR3 length: 13 amino acids. The CDR3 bases are TGCAGTGCTCGGACTAGCGGGAACAATGAGCAGTTCTTC. Translation: CSARTSGNNEQFF.

V usage is TRBV27 and J usage is TRBJ1-6; no definite D call. The V gene lost 7 bases and the J gene lost 2 bases, with 6 bases spanning the gap. The germline gives CDR1 MNHEY, CDR2 SMNVEV (reference sequence). This CDR3 is 13 amino acids long. The CDR3 loop reads CASMRAYNSPLHF. The CDR3 DNA reads as TGTGCCAGCATGCGCGCCTATAATTCACCCCTCCACTTT.

The chain couples TRBV7-9 to TRBJ2-7; the D gene could be TRBD1 or TRBD2 (5 bases each). Trimming took off 4 bases at V and 2 bases at J, with 15 bases between the two ends. Germline CDR1 is SEHNR and CDR2 is FQNEAQ (reference sequence). This CDR3 is built from 15 residues. The DNA of the CDR3 is TGTGCCAGCAGCTCCTCAGGGACGGGCCCCTACGAGCAGTACTTC. This encodes CASSSSGTGPYEQYF.

V gene TRBV11-2 combines with J gene TRBJ2-3; no clear D. V was cut by 1 base and J by 2 bases, with 10 bases left in between. CDR1 is SGHAT, CDR2 FQNNGV, per germline. The CDR3 sequence is 15 residues long. The CDR3 DNA reads as TGTGCCAGCAGCTTAGCCCTAACAGCCACAGATACGCAGTATTTT. The encoded protein is CASSLALTATDTQYF.

The V gene is TRBV6-2 or TRBV6-3, the J gene TRBJ2-7; D perhaps matches TRBD2 (6 bases). V was clipped by 5 bases and J by 5 bases, with 13 bases between them. The CDR3 runs to 13 residues. CDR1 is MNHEY, CDR2 SVGEGT, per germline. The CDR3 coding sequence is TGTGCCAGCAGTCACCGGGGGACCCACGAGCAGTACTTC. As protein: CASSHRGTHEQYF.

Only a few counts were recorded for this clonotype. DNA for the CDR3: TGTGCCAGCAAGAGAGGGGACGGCGGGGAGCTGTTTTTT. It yields the protein CASKRGDGGELFF. This sequence joins TRBV7-6 and TRBJ2-2; TRBD1 or TRBD2 may be the D gene (5 bases each). Germline loops: CDR1 SGHVS, CDR2 FNYEAQ. This CDR3 contains 13 residues. V shed 7 bases and J shed 7 bases, with 13 bases lying between them.

This clonotype was picked up a small number of times. The chain joins TRBV2 to TRBJ2-1, with D maybe TRBD1 (6 bases). The V and J ends lost 1 base and 0 bases respectively, with 22 bases between them. This CDR3 comprises 20 residues. Germline lookup yields CDR1 SNHLY and CDR2 FYNNEI. CDR3 amino acids: CASSEELGHTTVSSYNEQFF. The DNA of the CDR3 is TGTGCCAGCAGTGAAGAACTGGGACACACGACGGTGAGCTCCTACAATGAGCAGTTCTTC.

The J gene is TRBJ2-1, the V gene TRBV6-5; 9 bases are a match to TRBD2. V was clipped by 7 bases and J by 0 bases; unmatched bases: 25. The CDR3 length is 22 residues. Germline lookup yields CDR1 MNHEY and CDR2 SVGAGI. CDR3 nucleotides: TGTGCCAGCAAATGGGGAGGGAGTTTTGGTGTAGCGGGAGTAAGCTCCTACAATGAGCAGTTCTTC. Amino acids: CASKWGGSFGVAGVSSYNEQFF.

This chain joins TRBV28 and TRBJ1-1; possibly TRBD1 for D (5 bases). The CDR3 loop spans 13 amino acids. From germline, CDR1 is MDHEN and CDR2 SYDVKM. V lost 7 bases, J lost 0 bases, and 9 bases lay in between. CDR3 bases: TGTGCCAGCATGGGACTGTTGAACACTGAAGCTTTCTTT. It translates to CASMGLLNTEAFF.

This clonotype was picked up a small number of times. V gene TRBV10-3 combines with J gene TRBJ1-4; a possible D gene is TRBD1 (6 bases). The V and J ends lost 0 bases and 7 bases respectively, with 12 bases between them. The CDR3 is 15 residues long. CDR1 and CDR2 from the germline V gene are ENHRY and SYGVKD. DNA for the CDR3: TGTGCCATCAGTGAGTCGTTCAGGGGTGGTGAAAAACTGTTTTTT. Translation: CAISESFRGGEKLFF.

The chain joins TRBV18 to TRBJ2-3, with D unresolved. The CDR3 extends over 14 amino acids. Between the trimmed V and J ends, which lost 5 bases and 0 bases, there was a span of 9 bases. CDR1 and CDR2 from the germline V gene are KGHSH and LQKENI. The CDR3 DNA sequence: TGTGCCAGCTCATCTTCCACTAGCACAGATACGCAGTATTTT. It specifies CASSSSTSTDTQYF. The entire variable domain, with the rest obtained from reference TRBV18 and TRBJ2-3, is as follows: NAGVMQNPRHLVRRRGQEARLRCSPMKGHSHVYWYRQLPEEGLKFMVYLQKENIIDESGMPKERFSAEFPKEGPSILRIQQVVRGDSAAYFCASSSSTSTDTQYFGPGTRLTVL.

CDR3 protein: CASSALNRYEQYF. CDR3 nucleotides: TGTGCCAGCTCAGCGCTTAACCGCTACGAGCAGTACTTC. The rearrangement joins TRBV18 to TRBJ2-7; D is unclear. Trimming cost V 5 bases and J 3 bases, with 11 bases left between them. Germline V CDR1 and CDR2: KGHSH, LQKENI. This CDR3 comprises 13 residues.

This clonotype was recorded many times. This chain links TRBV18 with TRBJ1-4, with 12 bases identical to TRBD1. CDR1 and CDR2 from the germline V gene are KGHSH and LQKENI. Trimming cost V 3 bases and J 5 bases; bases outside gene matches: 7. The CDR3 runs 17 residues. CDR3 protein: CASSPLGQGARNEKLFF. The DNA of the CDR3 is TGTGCCAGCTCACCTTTGGGACAGGGGGCGCGAAATGAAAAACTGTTTTTT. The whole variable domain, remainder taken from reference TRBV18 and TRBJ1-4, is NAGVMQNPRHLVRRRGQEARLRCSPMKGHSHVYWYRQLPEEGLKFMVYLQKENIIDESGMPKERFSAEFPKEGPSILRIQQVVRGDSAAYFCASSPLGQGARNEKLFFGSGTQLSVL.

CDR3 DNA sequence: TGCAGTGCTAGAGTCGCCGGGACAGGGGATTACGAGCAGTACTTC. This sequence encodes CSARVAGTGDYEQYF. The chain employs TRBV20-1 and TRBJ2-7, with 10 nucleotides matching TRBD1. Trimming cost V 1 base and J 4 bases; bases outside gene matches: 7. Per the germline V gene, CDR1 is DFQATT and CDR2 is SNEGSKA (reference sequence). There are 15 residues in the CDR3.

V usage is TRBV13 and J usage is TRBJ2-1, with D hard to call. CDR3 length equals 13 residues. Germline V gene lookup returns CDR1 PRHDT and CDR2 FYEKMQ (reference sequence). V dropped 3 bases and J dropped 4 bases, with 7 bases sitting between them. CDR3 region: CASSFEVYNEQFF. As DNA, the CDR3 is TGTGCCAGCAGCTTTGAGGTGTACAATGAGCAGTTCTTC.

This clonotype has more than one count but fewer than ten. This chain connects TRBV5-4 to TRBJ1-2; 9 positions match TRBD1. With 3 bases clipped from V and 0 bases from J, the junction kept 3 bases outside the gene matches. CDR1 is SGHNT and CDR2 is YYREEE in the germline V gene (reference sequence). The CDR3 is 15 residues long. CDR3 DNA: TGTGCCAGCAGCTGGGACAGGGAAGCTAACTATGGCTACACCTTC. Encoded protein: CASSWDREANYGYTF.

The V gene is TRBV5-1, the J gene TRBJ1-4, with a weak D call TRBD1 (6 bases). V lost 4 bases, J lost 8 bases, and 21 bases lay in between. CDR1 SGHRS and CDR2 YFSETQ come from the germline V gene. The CDR3 runs 16 residues. CDR3 in amino acids: CASSRLRGGADEKLFF. The CDR3 DNA sequence: TGCGCCAGCAGCCGCCTACGGGGGGGGGCGGACGAAAAACTGTTTTTT.

This clonotype was picked up a small number of times. The chain employs TRBV12-3 or TRBV12-4 and TRBJ2-7; no clear D. Trimming pared 2 bases from V and 3 bases from J, leaving 8 bases between. The CDR3 extends over 13 amino acids. The CDR3 region has the DNA TGTGCCAGCAGTTTAATGCGGAACTACGAGCAGTACTTC. Translation: CASSLMRNYEQYF.

The sample holds a few counts of this clonotype. The chain links TRBV2 to TRBJ2-5; D perhaps matches TRBD2 (6 bases). Germline loops: CDR1 SNHLY, CDR2 FYNNEI. Trimming removed 0 bases from V and 8 bases from J, with 16 bases in between. The CDR3 totals 15 residues. The CDR3 DNA reads as TGTGCCAGCAGTGAAGCGCTCGGGACTGGCGTCACCCAGTACTTC. It specifies CASSEALGTGVTQYF.

This clonotype was seen a few times. V is TRBV29-1 and J is TRBJ2-1; 14 bases agree with TRBD2. CDR3 size: 15 residues. The germline V gene has CDR1 SQVTM and CDR2 ANQGSEA. Trimming cost V 6 bases and J 8 bases; bases outside gene matches: 9. The CDR3, as DNA: TGCAGCGTGCGGGGGACTAGCGGGAGTCCCTATGAGCAGTTCTTC. Its protein product is CSVRGTSGSPYEQFF.

The rearrangement links TRBV7-2 to TRBJ2-1, with 7 bases matching TRBD2. Germline V gene data show CDR1 as SGHTA and CDR2 as FQGNSA. V gave up 1 base and J gave up 0 bases; unmatched junction bases: 6. The CDR3 is 17 residues long. The chain's CDR3 is CASSLGIAGSSYNEQFF. In DNA form, the CDR3 reads TGTGCCAGCAGCTTAGGTATAGCGGGCTCCTCCTACAATGAGCAGTTCTTC. Full variable domain (rest looked up from reference TRBV7-2 and TRBJ2-1): GAGVSQSPSNKVTEKGKDVELRCDPISGHTALYWYRQSLGQGLEFLIYFQGNSAPDKSGLPSDRFSAERTGGSVSTLTIQRTQQEDSAVYLCASSLGIAGSSYNEQFFGPGTRLTVL.

The sample holds a few counts of this clonotype. The chain links TRBV6-5 to TRBJ2-7; a possible D gene is TRBD1 (6 bases). The CDR3 length is 13 residues. The germline V gene encodes CDR1 MNHEY and CDR2 SVGAGI. V lost 6 bases to trimming and J lost 7 bases, with 16 bases between them. The CDR3 DNA follows: TGTGCCAGCAGGAGCACAGGGTTGCGGGAGCAGTACTTC. This codes for CASRSTGLREQYF.

The J gene is TRBJ2-3, the V gene TRBV15, with D maybe TRBD1 (5 bases). The CDR3 extends over 14 amino acids. V shed 7 bases and J shed 6 bases, with 17 bases lying between them. The germline gives CDR1 LNHNV, CDR2 YYDKDF (reference sequence). The CDR3: CATTPQGGMDTQYF. As DNA, the CDR3 is TGTGCCACCACCCCGCAGGGTGGAATGGATACGCAGTATTTT.